This T cell receptor beta chain stems from a study of blood T cell repertoires in COVID-19. The overall study: The cDNA or gDNA used as material had been derived from T cells, B-cell-depleted T cells, or PBMCs.

Per the authors' pipeline: The authors estimated nucleated cell counts from reference gene primer amplification. Libraries were prepared by immunoSEQ multiplex PCR; TCRdb keeps only in-frame clonotypes and omits some of them. The D gene and trimming were derived from the DNA, and the V and J assignments and clone size from that table. This table holds 300,000 to 400,000 clones, approximately 90% found once. Germline V CDR1 and CDR2: SGHRS, YFSETQ. The CDR3 is made up of 18 amino acids. J was trimmed by 3 bases and V by 0 bases; bases with no gene match: 4. Individuals drawn from under 30 US areas were roughly 18 to 95 years old.

The sequenced material came from PBMCs or T cells enriched from blood (not recorded which). This chain connects TRBV5-1 to TRBJ2-6; 12 bases fit TRBD1. This receptor was taken from a woman in her late teens or twenties who had recovered from COVID-19. The CDR3 loop reads CASSLGGQGALGANVLTF. As DNA, the CDR3 is TGCGCCAGCAGCTTGGGGGGACAGGGGGCGCTTGGGGCCAACGTCCTGACTTTC. Full variable domain (missing parts from reference TRBV5-1 and TRBJ2-6): KAGVTQTPRYLIKTRGQQVTLSCSPISGHRSVSWYQQTPGQGLQFLFEYFSETQRNKGNFPGRFSGRQFSNSRSEMNVSTLELGDSALYLCASSLGGQGALGANVLTFGAGSRLTVL.